These 3 T cell receptor beta chains came from one sample sequenced in a study of T cell clonotyping in hematopoietic cell transplantation. The assay was immunoSEQ multiplex PCR, and TCRdb's table has in-frame clones only and misses some. Of roughly 13,000 clones in the sample, around 80% are singletons; the top ten hold approximately 17%. Time point meaning: recipient sample about 28 days before transplant, after cytoreduction. The sequenced sample was peripheral blood mononuclear cells, obtained before stem cell transplant. All receptors come from a man aged 55 to 70 with acute myeloid leukemia. Some clones in this sample may be carry-over from other donors' samples.

The V call is TRBV5-1, the J call TRBJ1-2; 8 nucleotides align to TRBD1. Germline V gives CDR1 SGHRS, CDR2 YFSETQ. V lost 3 bases, J lost 3 bases, and 4 bases stayed unmatched. The CDR3 extends over 14 amino acids. The CDR3 DNA reads as TGCGCCAGCAGCTCGACAGGGGCGGACTATGGCTACACCTTC. Amino acid sequence: CASSSTGADYGYTF.

The rearrangement links TRBV7-3 to TRBJ2-7; 8 bases agree with TRBD1. The CDR3 is 14 residues long. V lost 5 bases to trimming and J lost 3 bases; unmatched junction nucleotides: 6. Germline lookup yields CDR1 SGHTA and CDR2 FQGTGA. In DNA form, the CDR3 reads TGTGCCAGCAGCCGGACAGGGTCGGGCTACGAGCAGTACTTC. Translation gives CASSRTGSGYEQYF.

CDR3 bases: TGTGCCATCAGTGAGTCCCAAGGCGGTGGGACCTACGAGCAGTACTTC. As protein: CAISESQGGGTYEQYF. The genes are TRBV10-3 and TRBJ2-7; D remains ambiguous. Germline lookup yields CDR1 ENHRY and CDR2 SYGVKD. The CDR3 runs 16 residues. V gave up 0 bases and J gave up 2 bases, with 14 bases separating them.